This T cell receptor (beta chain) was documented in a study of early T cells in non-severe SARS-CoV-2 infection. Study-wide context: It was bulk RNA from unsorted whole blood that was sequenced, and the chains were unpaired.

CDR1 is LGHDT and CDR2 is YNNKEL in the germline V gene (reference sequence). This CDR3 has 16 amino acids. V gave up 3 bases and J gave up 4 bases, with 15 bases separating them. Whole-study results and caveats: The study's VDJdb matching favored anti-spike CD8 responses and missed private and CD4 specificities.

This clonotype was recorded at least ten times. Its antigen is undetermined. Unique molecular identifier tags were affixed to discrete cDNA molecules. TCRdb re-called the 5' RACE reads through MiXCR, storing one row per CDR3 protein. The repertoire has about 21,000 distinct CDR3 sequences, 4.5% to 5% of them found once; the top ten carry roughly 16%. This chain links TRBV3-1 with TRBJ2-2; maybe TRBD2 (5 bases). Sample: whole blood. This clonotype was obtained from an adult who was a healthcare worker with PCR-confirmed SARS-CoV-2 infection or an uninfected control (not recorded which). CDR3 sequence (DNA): TGTGCCAGCAGCCAGAGGGCCACCCGAGGCACCGGGGAGCTGTTTTTT. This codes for CASSQRATRGTGELFF.